These 21 T cell receptor beta chains came from one sample sequenced in a study of Tregs in tolerant kidney transplant recipients. Recipients received nonmyeloablative bone marrow transplants from related graft donors, with transient mixed chimerism. Sequenced by immunoSEQ multiplex PCR; TCRdb stores in-frame clones only, minus some. The listing records tens of thousands of clones. This material consisted of CD4+ T cells from blood (PBMCs), taken 24 months after the transplant. These receptors were taken from a human patient who received a combined kidney and bone marrow transplant. Some T cells may have come from the graft donor.

As to this clone: Sequencing ends 3 residues short of the CDR3 end; the germline J gene provides the rest. The chain uses TRBV7-8 and TRBJ1-4, with a possible D match to TRBD1 (6 bases). Germline CDR1 SGHVS, CDR2 FQNEAQ. This CDR3 has 13 residues. The germline V and J ends were trimmed by 4 bases and 7 bases, with 10 bases remaining between them. The CDR3 bases that were read are TGTGCCAGCAGCTCACACAGGGTTGAAAAA. Protein: CASSSHRVEK. The full CDR3 protein is CASSSHRVEKLFF.

In the case of this clone: The read halts 3 residues ahead of the CDR3 end, with the missing end drawn from the germline J gene. This chain joins TRBV20-1 and TRBJ2-1; 11 nucleotides agree with TRBD2. In germline, CDR1 is DFQATT, CDR2 SNEGSKA (reference sequence). J was trimmed by 8 bases and V by 5 bases; bases with no gene match: 8. This CDR3 has 14 residues. CDR3 DNA, as far as it was read: TGCAGTGCTGGAACTAGCGGGAGTGTATATGAG. Encoded protein: CSAGTSGSVYE. The full CDR3 protein is CSAGTSGSVYEQFF.

With regard to this clone: From the germline J gene comes the end of the CDR3, since the read stops 3 residues before it. The chain uses TRBV18 and TRBJ2-6, with D maybe TRBD1 (6 bases). CDR1 is KGHSH and CDR2 is LQKENI in the germline V gene. The CDR3 loop spans 17 amino acids. The V end lost 3 bases, the J end lost 2 bases, and 14 bases lay between the germline ends. The DNA read from the CDR3 is TGTGCCAGCTCACCGGCAGGGGCAGCACCTGGGGCCAACGTC. Residues: CASSPAGAAPGANV. The whole CDR3 sequence reads CASSPAGAAPGANVLTF. The entire variable domain, with the rest obtained from reference TRBV18 and TRBJ2-6, is as follows: NAGVMQNPRHLVRRRGQEARLRCSPMKGHSHVYWYRQLPEEGLKFMVYLQKENIIDESGMPKERFSAEFPKEGPSILRIQQVVRGDSAAYFCASSPAGAAPGANVLTFGAGSRLTVL.

Notes on this clone: The CDR3 end lies 3 residues beyond the end of the read and is filled in from the germline J gene. The V call is TRBV19, the J call TRBJ2-1; 7 nucleotides match TRBD1. The CDR3 is 15 amino acids. V trimming: 7 bases; J trimming: 2 bases; junction bases outside the gene matches: 8. Germline V gene lookup returns CDR1 LNHDA and CDR2 SQIVND (reference sequence). CDR3 DNA, as far as it was read: TGTGCCAGTACCCCGACAGGGTGGACCTACAATGAG. It is translated as CASTPTGWTYNE. The whole CDR3 is CASTPTGWTYNEQFF. Looking up the rest from reference TRBV19 and TRBJ2-1 gives the full variable domain: DGGITQSPKYLFRKEGQNVTLSCEQNLNHDAMYWYRQDPGQGLRLIYYSQIVNDFQKGDIAEGYSVSREKKESFPLTVTSAQKNPTAFYLCASTPTGWTYNEQFFGPGTRLTVL.

As regards this clone: The missing CDR3 end, 3 residues past where the read stops, is filled in from the germline J gene. V and J are TRBV30 and TRBJ2-5; TRBD2 aligns across 9 bases. The germline V gene has CDR1 GTSNPN and CDR2 SVGIG (reference sequence). The CDR3 consists of 14 residues. V was clipped by 8 bases and J by 6 bases; unmatched bases: 13. The CDR3 loop is CAGTSPGLAKTQYF. CDR3 bases read: TGTGCCGGAACAAGTCCGGGACTAGCAAAGACC.

The covered CDR3 bases are TGTGCCAGCAGTACGGACACATACGAG. As protein: CASSTDTYE. The whole CDR3 region reads CASSTDTYEQYF. The V gene is TRBV2, the J gene TRBJ2-7; possible D gene TRBD1, 5 bases. The CDR3 end is not reached by the read, which stops 3 residues before it; the germline J gene fills it in. V was cut by 5 bases and J by 4 bases, with 9 bases left in between. This CDR3 region has 12 residues. Germline V gene lookup returns CDR1 SNHLY and CDR2 FYNNEI.

Comment on this clone: Read data end 3 residues before the CDR3 end; the end is taken from the germline J gene. The V gene is TRBV7-9, the J gene TRBJ1-4; D unresolved. The V and J ends lost 1 base and 4 bases respectively, with 10 bases between them. The germline V gene has CDR1 SEHNR and CDR2 FQNEAQ (reference sequence). The CDR3 spans 15 residues. The covered CDR3 bases are TGTGCCAGCAGCTTAGTTGCGACGGGTAATGAAAAA. Protein: CASSLVATGNEK. Given in full, the CDR3 is CASSLVATGNEKLFF.

Turning to this clone: The read halts 3 residues ahead of the CDR3 end, with the missing end drawn from the germline J gene. The gene calls are TRBV7-9 and TRBJ1-4; unclear D gene. The germline V gene has CDR1 SEHNR and CDR2 FQNEAQ (reference sequence). V lost 5 bases to trimming and J lost 8 bases, with 12 bases between them. This CDR3 has 13 residues. The CDR3 sequence: CASSKSGGEKLFF. The part of the CDR3 DNA that was read is TGTGCCAGCAGCAAATCCGGCGGGGAAAAA.

A word on this clone: The sequenced fragment ends 3 residues before the CDR3 boundary, so the rest is inferred from the germline J gene. The genes are TRBV7-9 and TRBJ2-5; no clear D gene. V was trimmed by 2 bases and J by 0 bases, leaving 10 bases between them. The CDR3 has 15 amino acids. Germline CDR1 reads SEHNR; CDR2 reads FQNEAQ (reference sequence). Partial CDR3 DNA: TGTGCCAGCAGCTTAAGTTTCCGGGACCAAGAGACC. Amino acid sequence: CASSLSFRDQET. The whole CDR3 sequence reads CASSLSFRDQETQYF. Full variable domain (outside the CDR3, taken from reference TRBV7-9 and TRBJ2-5): DTGVSQNPRHKITKRGQNVTFRCDPISEHNRLYWYRQTLGQGPEFLTYFQNEAQLEKSRLLSDRFSAERPKGSFSTLEIQRTEQGDSAMYLCASSLSFRDQETQYFGPGTRLLVL.

The DNA read from the CDR3 is TGTGCCAGCAGCTTGGCGGGGGTACGGGCCACTGAG. Translated: CASSLAGVRATE. The whole CDR3 protein reads CASSLAGVRATEQFF. The chain is built from TRBV7-2 and TRBJ2-1, with 7 bases matching TRBD2. Coverage ceases 3 residues before the CDR3 finishes, and the germline J gene fills in the end. CDR3 length: 15 amino acids. The ends lost 3 bases at V and 9 bases at J; junction bases unmatched: 11. CDR1 SGHTA and CDR2 FQGNSA come from the germline V gene.

To note about this clone: The read ends 3 residues shy of where the CDR3 ends; the end is completed using the germline J gene. This chain connects TRBV5-1 to TRBJ1-2; 9 nucleotides line up with TRBD1. CDR1 and CDR2 (germline): SGHRS, YFSETQ. This CDR3 spans 15 amino acids. V dropped 0 bases and J dropped 4; count of bases not matched to a gene: 4. CDR3 bases read: TGCGCCAGCAGCTTGGGTGGGACAGGGCGCTATGGC. Encoded protein: CASSLGGTGRYG. The full CDR3 sequence reads CASSLGGTGRYGYTF.

As for this clone: The read stops 3 residues short of the end of the CDR3; the missing end is completed from the germline J gene. The V call is TRBV19, the J call TRBJ2-2, with 10 bases lining up with TRBD1. This CDR3 contains 14 residues. With 8 bases clipped from V and 1 base from J, the junction kept 1 base outside the gene matches. Germline V lookup: CDR1 LNHDA, CDR2 SQIVND (reference sequence). The sequenced CDR3 bases are TGTGCCAGTGGGGACAGGGGGAACACCGGGGAG. It yields the protein CASGDRGNTGE. The whole CDR3 protein reads CASGDRGNTGELFF.

As concerns this clone: The CDR3 end falls 3 residues outside the read, so it is completed with the germline J gene. The chain links TRBV6-4 to TRBJ2-2; maybe TRBD2 (6 bases). This CDR3 has 14 residues. Trimming stripped 4 bases from V and 1 base from J, with 7 bases between. Germline CDR1 MRHNA, CDR2 SNTAGT. The sequenced part of the CDR3 DNA is TGTGCCAGCAGTGTAGCGGAGAACACCGGGGAG. This gives the protein CASSVAENTGE. The full CDR3 protein is CASSVAENTGELFF.

As concerns this clone: The sequenced fragment ends 3 residues before the CDR3 boundary, so the rest is inferred from the germline J gene. The J gene is TRBJ2-3, the V gene TRBV13; TRBD2 matches at 14 bases. Germline assignment: CDR1 PRHDT and CDR2 FYEKMQ (reference sequence). J was trimmed by 3 bases and V by 5 bases; bases with no gene match: 7. CDR3 size: 17 residues. The CDR3 loop is CASSPGLAGGGTDTQYF. CDR3 DNA, as far as it was read: TGTGCCAGCAGCCCAGGACTAGCGGGAGGAGGGACAGATACG.

As regards this clone: Read data end 3 residues before the CDR3 end; the end is taken from the germline J gene. The J gene is TRBJ2-3, the V gene TRBV5-4; TRBD1 is a possible D gene (5 bases). CDR1 and CDR2 from the germline V gene are SGHNT and YYREEE (reference sequence). The germline V and J ends were trimmed by 4 bases and 1 base, with 13 bases remaining between them. The CDR3 runs 15 residues. CDR3 sequence reads: CASSAPTQGTDTQYF. The CDR3 bases that were read are TGTGCCAGCAGCGCCCCGACACAGGGCACAGATACG.

Comments on this clone: With the read ending 3 residues before the CDR3 end, the germline J gene is used to fill in that end. The chain employs TRBV19 and TRBJ2-2; TRBD2 might be the D (5 bases). CDR3 size: 16 residues. The ends were cut back, 3 bases at V and 8 bases at J, with 19 bases in the middle. The germline V gene has CDR1 LNHDA and CDR2 SQIVND (reference sequence). CDR3 sequence: CASSISLAYACGELFF. The CDR3 DNA, read in part, is TGTGCCAGTAGTATCAGTCTAGCCTATGCTTGTGGGGAG.

Comment on this clone: Read sequence stops 3 residues before the CDR3 end, and the germline J gene provides the missing end. V is TRBV7-3 and J is TRBJ2-3; possible D gene TRBD1, 6 bases. V gave up 5 bases and J gave up 6 bases, with 12 bases separating them. The V gene's germline CDR1 is SGHTA and CDR2 FQGTGA. This CDR3 is 13 amino acids long. CDR3 DNA (partial): TGTGCCAGCAGCAATAGGGGGATGGATACG. It is translated as CASSNRGMDT. The entire CDR3 reads CASSNRGMDTQYF.

Notes on this clone: The DNA ends 3 residues before the CDR3 does, and the rest of the CDR3 is filled in from the germline J gene. J is TRBJ2-1 and V is TRBV20-1, with 9 positions matching TRBD2. The CDR3 is made up of 16 amino acids. V lost 1 base and J lost 1; bases outside the gene matches: 5. The germline gives CDR1 DFQATT, CDR2 SNEGSKA (reference sequence). The CDR3 DNA, read in part, is TGCAGTGCTAGAGTCTTAGCGGGAGTTTCCTACAATGAG. This gives the protein CSARVLAGVSYNE. The CDR3 in its entirety is CSARVLAGVSYNEQFF.

Concerning this clone itself: The missing CDR3 end, 3 residues past where the read stops, is filled in from the germline J gene. V is TRBV30 and J is TRBJ1-4, with a possible D match to TRBD1 (6 bases). CDR3 size: 14 residues. Trimming stripped 4 bases from V and 3 bases from J, with 12 bases between. Germline CDR1 is GTSNPN and CDR2 is SVGIG (reference sequence). CDR3 region: CAWKRTASNEKLFF. Incomplete CDR3 DNA: TGTGCCTGGAAACGGACAGCATCTAATGAAAAA. The variable domain in full, with the rest retrieved from reference TRBV30 and TRBJ1-4, is SQTIHQWPATLVQPVGSPLSLECTVEGTSNPNLYWYRQAAGRGLQLLFYSVGIGQISSEVPQNLSASRPQDRQFILSSKKLLLSDSGFYLCAWKRTASNEKLFFGSGTQLSVL.

Concerning this clone itself: The CDR3 end falls 3 residues outside the read, so it is completed with the germline J gene. The chain joins TRBV20-1 to TRBJ2-1; 10 nucleotides align to TRBD2. Germline V gene sequence: CDR1 DFQATT, CDR2 SNEGSKA (reference sequence). The V segment lost 2 bases and the J segment 8 bases; nucleotides outside the gene matches: 6. The CDR3 totals 14 residues. CDR3 residues: CSARPAGGPYEQFF. The covered CDR3 bases are TGCAGTGCTAGACCAGCGGGAGGGCCCTATGAG.

Comments on this clone: The CDR3 extends 3 residues past the end of the read, so its final part is completed from the germline J gene. This rearrangement joins TRBV10-3 to TRBJ2-6, with D hard to call. The CDR3 length is 16 residues. V lost 0 bases and J 0 bases, leaving 6 bases between the germline ends. Germline V gene data show CDR1 as ENHRY and CDR2 as SYGVKD. This CDR3 is CAISESGSSGANVLTF. CDR3 DNA (partial): TGTGCCATCAGTGAGTCAGGGTCCTCTGGGGCCAACGTC.